This is a list of T cell receptor beta chains from one sample in a study of T cells in Graves' hyperthyroidism and ophthalmopathy. TCRdb fed the multiplex PCR reads into MiXCR, producing one record per CDR3 protein. The repertoire holds hundreds of thousands of distinct CDR3 sequences, with about 14% as singletons. The sample consisted of blood. The source of these receptors is a woman aged 45-65 years with Graves' ophthalmopathy. The CDR3 runs from the conserved cysteine through the conserved F or W. The order of the fields is J gene, clone size, V gene, D gene, CDR3 DNA, CDR3 protein. D genes are given only for firm matches. Some rows have no size entry. The others give once, few or many, or a class for an expanded clone.

J: TRBJ2-7
size: few
V: TRBV15
D: TRBD1
DNA: TGTGCCACCAGCGGGGGGACAGGTTTCTCCTACGAGCAGTACTTC
CDR3: CATSGGTGFSYEQYF

J: TRBJ1-1
size: many
V: TRBV14
D: NA
DNA: TGTGCCAGCAGCCAAGGGAGGACCCAGCCGTGGACTGAAGCTTTCTTT
CDR3: CASSQGRTQPWTEAFF

J: TRBJ2-7
size: many
V: TRBV28
D: TRBD1
DNA: TGTGCCAGCAGTTTACCCCGGACAGGGGTCTACGAGCAGTACTTC
CDR3: CASSLPRTGVYEQYF

J: TRBJ2-5
size: many
V: TRBV18
D: NA
DNA: TGTGCCAGCTCACCGCTACAGGGACAAGAGACCCAGTACTTC
CDR3: CASSPLQGQETQYF

J: TRBJ2-1
size: NA
V: TRBV7-2
D: NA
DNA: TGTGCCAGCAGCAAAAAAACCCTAGCTTTGTTAAGCAATGAGCAGTTCTTC
CDR3: CASSKKTLALLSNEQFF

J: TRBJ2-1
size: many
V: TRBV7-9
D: NA
DNA: TGTGCCAGCAGCCCAACCTCAGAGCAGTTCTTC
CDR3: CASSPTSEQFF

J: TRBJ2-1
size: NA
V: TRBV5-1
D: NA
DNA: TGCGCCAGCAGCCCGCAGACAGCCTACAATGAGCAGTTCTTC
CDR3: CASSPQTAYNEQFF

J: TRBJ2-1
size: many
V: TRBV12-3/TRBV12-4
D: TRBD2
DNA: TGTGCCAGCAGTTTTCCCGGGACTAGCGGGAGGATTTCAGAGCAGTTCTTC
CDR3: CASSFPGTSGRISEQFF

J: TRBJ2-7
size: many
V: TRBV2
D: NA
DNA: TGTGCCAGCAGTGTTTTCTACGAGCAGTACTTC
CDR3: CASSVFYEQYF

J: TRBJ2-7
size: NA
V: TRBV7-9
D: TRBD1
DNA: TGTGCCAGCAGCCACACAGGGGGCCCCTCCTACGAGCAGTACTTC
CDR3: CASSHTGGPSYEQYF

J: TRBJ1-5
size: few
V: TRBV6-1
D: NA
DNA: TGTGCCAGCAGTGAGGAGGGGGAGGGTACCCCGAGGAGGCCCCAGCATTTT
CDR3: CASSEEGEGTPRRPQHF

J: TRBJ1-1
size: many
V: TRBV18
D: NA
DNA: TGTGCCAGCTCACCCGGAGACCTCGAAGCTTTCTTT
CDR3: CASSPGDLEAFF

J: TRBJ2-7
size: many
V: TRBV7-2
D: TRBD2
DNA: TGTGCCAGCAGCTTACAATCCGGGGGGGGGGTGAGCTCCTACGAGCAGTACTTC
CDR3: CASSLQSGGGVSSYEQYF

J: TRBJ1-1
size: few
V: TRBV6-1
D: NA
DNA: TGTGCCAGCAGTGTTGGAGCGGGGGCTTTCTTT
CDR3: CASSVGAGAFF

J: TRBJ2-7
size: NA
V: TRBV4-3
D: NA
DNA: TGCGCCAGCAGCCAAGAGCGGGTGACCTACGAGCAGTACTTC
CDR3: CASSQERVTYEQYF

J: TRBJ1-1
size: once
V: TRBV7-8
D: NA
DNA: TGTGCCAGCAGCTTAGGGGAGTTGTACACTGAAGCTTTCTTT
CDR3: CASSLGELYTEAFF

J: TRBJ1-4
size: many
V: TRBV7-8
D: NA
DNA: TGTGCCAGCAGCTTAAAGGCGGGAAAGGAAAAACTGTTTTTT
CDR3: CASSLKAGKEKLFF

J: TRBJ2-1
size: many
V: TRBV3-1
D: NA
DNA: TGTGCCAGCAGCCAAGATTTGGGGCTAGCCTACAATGAGCAGTTCTTC
CDR3: CASSQDLGLAYNEQFF

J: TRBJ2-7
size: NA
V: TRBV18
D: TRBD1
DNA: TGTGCCAGCTCACCACCGAACCGGACAGGAGCCTACGAGCAGTACTTC
CDR3: CASSPPNRTGAYEQYF

J: TRBJ2-7
size: many
V: TRBV7-8
D: TRBD2
DNA: TGTGCCAGCAGCCCTAAACTAGCGGGAGTTGGGGAGCAGTACTTC
CDR3: CASSPKLAGVGEQYF

J: TRBJ2-1
size: NA
V: TRBV20-1
D: NA
DNA: TGCAGTGCAGTGGCCCAGACCGCCAATGAGCAGTTCTTC
CDR3: CSAVAQTANEQFF

J: TRBJ2-7
size: NA
V: TRBV30
D: TRBD2
DNA: TGTGCCTGGAGAAAGGATAGCGGGAGCTACGAGCAGTACTTC
CDR3: CAWRKDSGSYEQYF

J: TRBJ2-7
size: many
V: TRBV20-1
D: NA
DNA: TGCAGTGCTAGGGTGCCACCGACCTACGAGCAGTACTTC
CDR3: CSARVPPTYEQYF

J: TRBJ2-7
size: NA
V: TRBV4-2
D: NA
DNA: TGTGCCAGCAGCCCTACAGTCACAGCATTCACCTACGAGCAGTACTTC
CDR3: CASSPTVTAFTYEQYF

J: TRBJ2-1
size: NA
V: TRBV11-2
D: NA
DNA: TGTGCCAGCAGCTTATCGGCTATGACGTTTTATGAGCAGTTCTTC
CDR3: CASSLSAMTFYEQFF

J: TRBJ2-7
size: NA
V: TRBV15
D: TRBD1
DNA: TGTGCCACCAGCGTGGGGACAGGCTACGAGCAGTACTTC
CDR3: CATSVGTGYEQYF

J: TRBJ2-1
size: NA
V: TRBV12-3/TRBV12-4
D: TRBD2
DNA: TGTGCCAGCAGTCCACAAGCGGGGCGGAACAATGAGCAGTTCTTC
CDR3: CASSPQAGRNNEQFF

J: TRBJ2-6
size: many
V: TRBV28
D: NA
DNA: TGTGCCAGCAGTTTATTGACGAGCTCTGGGGCCAACGTCCTGACTTTC
CDR3: CASSLLTSSGANVLTF

J: TRBJ2-7
size: few
V: TRBV13
D: TRBD2
DNA: TGTGCCAGCAGCGCCCCTCTAGCGGGAGGCCCTCCCTACGAGCAGTACTTC
CDR3: CASSAPLAGGPPYEQYF

J: TRBJ1-5
size: few
V: TRBV4-1
D: NA
DNA: TGCGCCAGCAGGCCTCGGGAAGAGAGCAATCAGCCCCAGCATTTT
CDR3: CASRPREESNQPQHF

J: TRBJ2-7
size: many
V: TRBV7-3
D: NA
DNA: TGTGCCAGCAGCCCCCAAGCGGCCTTAGTGAACGAGCAGTACTTC
CDR3: CASSPQAALVNEQYF

J: TRBJ1-1
size: NA
V: TRBV7-9
D: TRBD1
DNA: TGTGCCAGCAGCGGAGATCGGACAGGGCTTTTCATGAACACTGAAGCTTTCTTT
CDR3: CASSGDRTGLFMNTEAFF

J: TRBJ2-7
size: many
V: TRBV7-2
D: NA
DNA: TGTGCCAGCAGCCAGCAAAACGGACCCTACGAGCAGTACTTC
CDR3: CASSQQNGPYEQYF

J: TRBJ2-3
size: many
V: TRBV20-1
D: NA
DNA: TGCAGTGCTAGAAAGCCCCGGTCCAACACAGATACGCAGTATTTT
CDR3: CSARKPRSNTDTQYF

J: TRBJ2-7
size: many
V: TRBV12-3/TRBV12-4
D: TRBD1
DNA: TGTGCCAGCAGACCGACAGGGACCTCCTACGAGCAGTACTTC
CDR3: CASRPTGTSYEQYF

J: TRBJ2-2
size: many
V: TRBV7-3
D: TRBD2
DNA: TGTGCCAGCAGCTTAAGCGGGAGATGGACCGGGGAGCTGTTTTTT
CDR3: CASSLSGRWTGELFF

J: TRBJ1-1
size: NA
V: TRBV4-3
D: NA
DNA: TGCGCCAGCAGCCAAGATAAGGGGGGGGTGGGCACTGAAGCTTTCTTT
CDR3: CASSQDKGGVGTEAFF

J: TRBJ1-5
size: NA
V: TRBV5-1
D: NA
DNA: TGCGCCAGCAGCTTGGCCGCGGGGGAGCAGCCCCAGCATTTT
CDR3: CASSLAAGEQPQHF

J: TRBJ2-2
size: many
V: TRBV5-1
D: TRBD2
DNA: TGCGCCAGCAACCTCAGACTAGCGGGAGTCGACACCGGGGAGCTGTTTTTT
CDR3: CASNLRLAGVDTGELFF

J: TRBJ2-1
size: many
V: TRBV7-8
D: TRBD2
DNA: TGTGCCAGCAGCTTATTAGCGGGAACTCAGGGCCTAAATGAGCAGTTCTTC
CDR3: CASSLLAGTQGLNEQFF

J: TRBJ1-2
size: NA
V: TRBV6-1
D: NA
DNA: TGTGCCAGTCTGGCAGGGACGAACGGCTACACCTTC
CDR3: CASLAGTNGYTF

J: TRBJ1-5
size: many
V: TRBV28
D: NA
DNA: TGTGCCAGCAGAACAGGGAAGGCTCAGCCCCAGCATTTT
CDR3: CASRTGKAQPQHF

J: TRBJ2-7
size: many
V: TRBV30
D: NA
DNA: TGTGCCTGGAGATATCCGGGCACCTCAAATCGGTACTACGAGCAGTACTTC
CDR3: CAWRYPGTSNRYYEQYF